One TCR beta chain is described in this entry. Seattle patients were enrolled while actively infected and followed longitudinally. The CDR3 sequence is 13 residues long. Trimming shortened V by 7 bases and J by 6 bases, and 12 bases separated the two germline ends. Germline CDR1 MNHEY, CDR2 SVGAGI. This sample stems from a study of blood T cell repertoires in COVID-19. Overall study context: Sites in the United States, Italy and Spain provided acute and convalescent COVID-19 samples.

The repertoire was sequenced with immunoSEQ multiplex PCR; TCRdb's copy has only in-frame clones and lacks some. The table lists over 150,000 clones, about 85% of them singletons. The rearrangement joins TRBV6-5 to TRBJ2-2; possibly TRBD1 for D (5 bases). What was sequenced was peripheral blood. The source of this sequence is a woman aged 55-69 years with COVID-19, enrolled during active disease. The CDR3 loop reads CASTKTASGELFF. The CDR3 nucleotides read TGTGCCAGCACGAAGACAGCGTCCGGGGAGCTGTTTTTT.